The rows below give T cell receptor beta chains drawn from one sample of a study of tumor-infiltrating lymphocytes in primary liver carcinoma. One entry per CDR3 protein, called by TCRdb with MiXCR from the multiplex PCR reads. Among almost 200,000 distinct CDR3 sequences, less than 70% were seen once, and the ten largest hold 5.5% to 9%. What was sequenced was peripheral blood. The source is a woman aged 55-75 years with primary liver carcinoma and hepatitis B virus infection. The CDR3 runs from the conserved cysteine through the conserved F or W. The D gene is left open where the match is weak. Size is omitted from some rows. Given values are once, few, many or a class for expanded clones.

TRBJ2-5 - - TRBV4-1 TGCGCCAGCAGCAGGGGGGCTATCCAAGAGACCCAGTACTTC CASSRGAIQETQYF
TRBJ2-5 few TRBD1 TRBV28 TGTGCCAGCAGTCCCCGACAGGGGCAAGAGACCCAGTACTTC CASSPRQGQETQYF
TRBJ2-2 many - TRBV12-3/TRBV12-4 TGTGCCAGCAGTTTAAGGCATAACACCGGGGAGCTGTTTTTT CASSLRHNTGELFF
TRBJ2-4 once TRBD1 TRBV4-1 TGCGCCAGCAGTCCCGGACAGGGTGTGGCCAAAAACATTCTGTACTTC CASSPGQGVAKNILYF
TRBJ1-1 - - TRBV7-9 TGTGCCAGCAGCTTAAGGGCTAGCAGCGACGAAGCTTTCTTT CASSLRASSDEAFF
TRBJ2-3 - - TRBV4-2 TGTACCAGCAGTCAGGCAGATACGCAGTATTTT CTSSQADTQYF
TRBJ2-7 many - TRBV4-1 TGCGCCAGCAGCCAAGACCTCTACGAGGAGCAGTACTTC CASSQDLYEEQYF
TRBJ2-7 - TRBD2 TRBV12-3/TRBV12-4 TGTGCCAGCAGCCCCTGGACTAGCGGTGAGCAGAACTTC CASSPWTSGEQNF
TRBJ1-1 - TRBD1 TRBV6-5 TGTGCCAGCAGTTACTCGAGTTCCGGACAGGGTAACACTGAAGCTTTCTTT CASSYSSSGQGNTEAFF
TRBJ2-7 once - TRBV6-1 TGTGTCAGCAGTCTGGGTAGTCGTCGACACTCCTACGAGCAGTACTTC CVSSLGSRRHSYEQYF
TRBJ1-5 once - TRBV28 TGTGCCAGCAGTTTACAGGGAGGTTCGCGAGATCAGCCCCAGCATTTT CASSLQGGSRDQPQHF
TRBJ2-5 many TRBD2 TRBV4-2 TGTGCCAGCAGCCAAGATCTGGCGGGAGGGTGGCAAGAGACCCAGTACTTC CASSQDLAGGWQETQYF
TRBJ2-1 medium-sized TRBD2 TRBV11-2 TGTGCCAGCAGCTCCATAGCGGGGACGCATGAGCAGTTCTTC CASSSIAGTHEQFF
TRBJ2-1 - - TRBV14 TGTGCCAGCAGTCAAGTATTTGGACAGGGAGGGAGTGAGCAGTTCTTC CASSQVFGQGGSEQFF
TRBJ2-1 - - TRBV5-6 TGTGCCAGCAGCTTGGGTCAGTACAATGAGGAGTTCTTC CASSLGQYNEEFF
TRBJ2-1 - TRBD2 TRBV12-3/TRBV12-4 TGTGTCGGCAGCCAGACTAGCTCTATTTACAATGAGCAGTTCTTC CVGSQTSSIYNEQFF
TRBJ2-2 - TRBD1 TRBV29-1 TGTAGCGTCCCACAGGGGGCCAACACCGAGGAGCTGTTTTTT CSVPQGANTEELFF
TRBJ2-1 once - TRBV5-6 TGTGCCAGCAGCCCTCAATCTTCCTTTAGCGATGGGCAGTCCGGGGATGAGCAGTTCTTC CASSPQSSFSDGQSGDEQFF
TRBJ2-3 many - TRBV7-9 TGTGCCAGCAGCGGAAAGGACATATTGGGCACAGATACGCAGTATTTT CASSGKDILGTDTQYF
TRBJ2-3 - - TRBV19 TGTGCCAGTAGTATACGGCCGGGCACAGGTCAGCCCCAGTATTTT CASSIRPGTGQPQYF
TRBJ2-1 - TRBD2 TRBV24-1 TGTGCCACCAGTGATACGGCTAGCGGGAGCTCCTACAATGAGCAGTTCTTC CATSDTASGSSYNEQFF
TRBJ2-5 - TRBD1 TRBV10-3 TGTGCCATCAGTGAAGGGACAGGGGAAGAGACCCAGTACTTC CAISEGTGEETQYF
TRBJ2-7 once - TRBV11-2 TGTGTCAGCAGCTTAGCCGAAGACGCCACTTTTTACGGGCAGTACTTC CVSSLAEDATFYGQYF
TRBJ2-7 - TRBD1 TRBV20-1 TGCAGTGCTAGAGATTTCTCCCGACCAGGGGGAAGAGAGCAGTACTTC CSARDFSRPGGREQYF
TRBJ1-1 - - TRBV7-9 TGTGCCAGCAGCTCCCAGGGGAACACTGAAGCATTCTTT CASSSQGNTEAFF
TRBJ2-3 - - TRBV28 TGTGCCAGCAGTTTACTGGCTACCCGAGGAGATACGCAGTATTTT CASSLLATRGDTQYF
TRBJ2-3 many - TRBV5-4 TGTGCCAGCAGCTTGTTTTCGGGACGGAGCACAGATACGCAGTATTTT CASSLFSGRSTDTQYF
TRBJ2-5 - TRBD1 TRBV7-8 TGTGCCAGCAGCTTAGGGGGACAGCACGAGACCCAGTACTTC CASSLGGQHETQYF
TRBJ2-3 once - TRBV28 TGTGCCAGCAGTTTTGAGGACACTTCCAATCAGCCCCAGTATTTT CASSFEDTSNQPQYF
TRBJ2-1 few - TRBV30 TGTGCCTGGAGTGTAAAAAAGAACTACAATGAGCAGTTCTTC CAWSVKKNYNEQFF
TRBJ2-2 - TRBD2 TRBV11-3 TGTGCCAGCAGCCCTAGGACTAGCTACAACACCGGGGACCTGTTTTTT CASSPRTSYNTGDLFF
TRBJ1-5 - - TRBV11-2 TGTGCCAGCAGCTCATCGGCCAGCCGCAATAGGCCCCAGCATTTT CASSSSASRNRPQHF
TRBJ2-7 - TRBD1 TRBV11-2 TGTGCCAACAGCTCGTCGACAGGGGGACTTGAGGAGCAGTACTTC CANSSSTGGLEEQYF
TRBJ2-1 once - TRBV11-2 TGTGCCAGCAGCTTTGACAGAGTGCATGAGCAGTTCTTC CASSFDRVHEQFF
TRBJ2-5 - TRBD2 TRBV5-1 TGCGCCAGCAGGACTAGCGGGAGCCAGGGGGAGACCCAGCACTTC CASRTSGSQGETQHF
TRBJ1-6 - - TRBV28 TGTGCCAGCAGCGTCAACCATAATTTCCACTTT CASSVNHNFHF
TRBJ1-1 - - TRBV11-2 TGTGCCAGCTGCTTATTCACGTACGGCATGGCCACTGAAGCTTTCTTT CASCLFTYGMATEAFF
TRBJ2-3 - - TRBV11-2 TGTGCCAGCAGCTTAGATAGAATAGATACGCTGTGTTTT CASSLDRIDTLCF
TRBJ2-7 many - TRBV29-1 TGCAGCGTTACAGGTCCCGGGGCCCAGAGGTACGAGCAGTACTTC CSVTGPGAQRYEQYF
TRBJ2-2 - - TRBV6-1 TGCGCCAGCCGTCGTACAGGGATCGGCATCGGGGAGCTGTTTTTT CASRRTGIGIGELFF
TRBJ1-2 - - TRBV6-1 TGTGCCAACAGTGTGGGCAGGGGAGAGTATGGCTACACCTTC CANSVGRGEYGYTF
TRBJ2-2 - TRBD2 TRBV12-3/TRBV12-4 TGTGCCAGCAGTTTAAGGTGGCTAGCGGAGTACACCGGGGAGCTGTTTTTT CASSLRWLAEYTGELFF
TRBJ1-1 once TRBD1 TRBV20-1 TGCAGCGGACAGGGGAGGCGAAGCACTGAAGCTTTCTTT CSGQGRRSTEAFF
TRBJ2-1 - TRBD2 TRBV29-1 TGCAGCGCTGCTAGCGGGGAGACCAATGGGCAGTTCTTC CSAASGETNGQFF
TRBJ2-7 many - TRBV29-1 TGCAGCGCCACTAGAGGACAGGAGCAGTACTTC CSATRGQEQYF
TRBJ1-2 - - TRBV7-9 TGTGCCAGCAGCATTTCCGGGCCCAGCGGCTACACCTTC CASSISGPSGYTF
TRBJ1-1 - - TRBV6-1 TGTGCCAGCAGTAGGGGCCCTGGAGCTTTCTTT CASSRGPGAFF
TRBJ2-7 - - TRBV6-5 TGTGCCAGCAGTTGCGGGGACGTGCAGTACTTC CASSCGDVQYF
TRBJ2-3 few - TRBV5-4 TGTGCCAGCAGCTTGGGCGGAAAAACTAGCACAGATACGCAGTATTTT CASSLGGKTSTDTQYF
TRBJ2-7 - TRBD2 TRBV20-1 TGCAGTGCTAGAGATTTAGACCAAGCGGGAGCCTACGAGCAGTACTTC CSARDLDQAGAYEQYF
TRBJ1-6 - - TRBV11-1 TGTGCCAGCAGCGCCCACGGGTATGGGAATTCACTCCTCCACTTC CASSAHGYGNSLLHF
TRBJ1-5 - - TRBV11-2 TGCGCCAGCAGCTTATGGGGGGCGAGCAATCAGCCCCAGCATTTT CASSLWGASNQPQHF
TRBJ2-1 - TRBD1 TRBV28 TGTGCCAGCAATCCAAGTCCGGGACAGGGGGGAAATGAGCAGTTCTTC CASNPSPGQGGNEQFF
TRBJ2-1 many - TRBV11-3 TGTGCCAGCAGCTTTGAGTTTTCGGATGAGCAGTTCTTC CASSFEFSDEQFF